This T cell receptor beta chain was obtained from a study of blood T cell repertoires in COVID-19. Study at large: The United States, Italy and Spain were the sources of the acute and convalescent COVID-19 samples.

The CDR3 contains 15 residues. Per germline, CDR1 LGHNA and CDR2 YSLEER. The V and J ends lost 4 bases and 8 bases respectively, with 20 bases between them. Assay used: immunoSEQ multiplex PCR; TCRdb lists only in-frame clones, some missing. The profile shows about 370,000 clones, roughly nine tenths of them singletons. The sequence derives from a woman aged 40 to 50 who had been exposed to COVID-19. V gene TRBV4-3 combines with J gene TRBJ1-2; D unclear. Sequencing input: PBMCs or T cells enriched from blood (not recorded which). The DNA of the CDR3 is TGCGCCAGCAGCCTTGATGTTGCGGGTAGGGAGGGCTACACCTTC. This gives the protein CASSLDVAGREGYTF.